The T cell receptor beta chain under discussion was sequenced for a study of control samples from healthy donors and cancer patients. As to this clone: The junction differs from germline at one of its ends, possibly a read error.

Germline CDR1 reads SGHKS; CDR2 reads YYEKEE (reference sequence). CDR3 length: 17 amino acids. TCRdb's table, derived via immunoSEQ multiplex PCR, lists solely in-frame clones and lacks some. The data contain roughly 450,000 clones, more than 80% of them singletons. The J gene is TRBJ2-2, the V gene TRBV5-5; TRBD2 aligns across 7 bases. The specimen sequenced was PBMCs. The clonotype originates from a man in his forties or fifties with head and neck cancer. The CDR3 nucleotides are TGTGCCACCAGCTTGGAACAGCGGGGAGCGAACACCGGGGAGCTGTTTTTT. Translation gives CATSLEQRGANTGELFF.